Sequencing of this T cell receptor (beta chain) was carried out in a study of blood T cell repertoires in COVID-19. Study as a whole: Samples came from the United States, Italy and Spain, spanning acute and convalescent COVID-19. T cells, B-cell-depleted T cells, or PBMCs provided the cDNA or gDNA that served as material.

Original handling: Estimated nucleated cell counts came from reference gene primer amplification. The method was immunoSEQ multiplex PCR; TCRdb's version includes in-frame clones alone and lacks a portion of them. V, J and clone size are those of that table, while D and trimming were read from the DNA. Among approximately 140,000 clones listed, roughly 80% were seen once. Source material: peripheral blood. The receptor comes from a woman between 35 and 50 years old with active or convalescent COVID-19.

The CDR3 sequence: CASSDSLAVVHF. The CDR3 region has the DNA TGTGCCAGCAGTGACTCATTGGCCGTGGTCCACTTT. The chain combines TRBV2 with TRBJ1-6; D ambiguous. CDR1 and CDR2 from the germline V gene are SNHLY and FYNNEI. The CDR3 is 12 amino acids. The V end was cut by 3 bases, the J end by 17 bases, with 14 bases between.